This record concerns one T cell receptor beta chain sequence. Antigen unknown. V was clipped by 5 bases and J by 6 bases, with 17 bases between them. The CDR3 has 14 residues. CDR1 is MDHEN, CDR2 SYDVKM, per germline. This sample stems from a study of T cell responses to AZD1222 COVID-19 vaccine. Study results and caveats: Epitopes outside B.1.351 and B.1.1.7 mutated regions reportedly drew nearly half of spike TCRs. The donors showed a predominance of white British ancestry and of females, with possible underestimation of clonal diversity. Only six individuals given AZD1222 were seropositive at baseline.

Produced via immunoSEQ multiplex PCR; TCRdb's table is partial and in-frame only. The profile covers around 130,000 clones, with around 90% appearing a single time and over 1.2% taken by the ten largest. This sequence originates from an adult in good health. Sequences were derived from peripheral blood, sampled on day 0 of AZD1222 vaccination. J is TRBJ2-7 and V is TRBV28, with D perhaps TRBD1 or TRBD2 (5 bases each). CDR3 in amino acids: CASSLPPGTLEQYF. The CDR3, as DNA: TGTGCCAGCAGTCTTCCCCCAGGGACGCTCGAGCAGTACTTC.